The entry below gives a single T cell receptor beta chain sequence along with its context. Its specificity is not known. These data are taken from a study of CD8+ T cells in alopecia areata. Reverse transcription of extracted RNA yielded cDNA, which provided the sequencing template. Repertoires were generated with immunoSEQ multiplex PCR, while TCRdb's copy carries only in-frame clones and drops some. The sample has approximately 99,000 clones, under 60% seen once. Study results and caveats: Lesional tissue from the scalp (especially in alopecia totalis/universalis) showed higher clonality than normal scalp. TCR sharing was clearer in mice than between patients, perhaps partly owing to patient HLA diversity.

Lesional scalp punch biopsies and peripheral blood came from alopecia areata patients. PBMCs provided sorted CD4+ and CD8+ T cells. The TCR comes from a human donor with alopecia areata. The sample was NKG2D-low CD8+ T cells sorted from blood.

The chain's CDR3 is CASGTDRQDEQYF. The CDR3 nucleotides read TGTGCCAGCGGCACGGACAGGCAGGACGAGCAGTACTTC. The V call is TRBV9, the J call TRBJ2-7, with TRBD1 matching 7 bases. The CDR3 has 13 residues. CDR1 and CDR2 (germline): SGDLS, YYNGEE. After removal of 7 bases from V and 5 bases from J, the junction contained 9 bases not matched to a gene. The variable domain in full, completed from reference TRBV9 and TRBJ2-7, reads DSGVTQTPKHLITATGQRVTLRCSPRSGDLSVYWYQQSLDQGLQFLIQYYNGEERAKGNILERFSAQQFPDLHSELNLSSLELGDSALYFCASGTDRQDEQYFGPGTRLTVT.